The T cell receptor beta chain under discussion was sequenced for a study of T cell repertoires in cytomegalovirus infection. TCRdb processed the reads anew with MiXCR; each CDR3 protein has one entry. The profile shows around 740,000 distinct CDR3 sequences, 35% to 45% of them singletons. The study's findings and limits: Summed frequency of public TCR beta families distinguished CMV carriers with the relevant HLA.

This CDR3 spans 16 amino acids. Losses at the gene ends were 6 bases for V and 1 base for J; bases not matched to a gene: 9. CDR1 MNHEY and CDR2 SMNVEV come from the germline V gene (reference sequence). With regard to this clonotype: The antigen is undetermined.

This sequence originates from a human donor in good health (CMV status not recorded). Some clones in this sample may be carry-over from other donors' samples. The sequenced sample consisted of PBMCs. The chain is built from TRBV27 and TRBJ2-4; 7 nucleotides align to TRBD1. The CDR3 DNA reads TGTGCCAGCAGCCCGCGACAGGGATGGGCCAAAAACATTCAGTACTTC. Its protein product is CASSPRQGWAKNIQYF.